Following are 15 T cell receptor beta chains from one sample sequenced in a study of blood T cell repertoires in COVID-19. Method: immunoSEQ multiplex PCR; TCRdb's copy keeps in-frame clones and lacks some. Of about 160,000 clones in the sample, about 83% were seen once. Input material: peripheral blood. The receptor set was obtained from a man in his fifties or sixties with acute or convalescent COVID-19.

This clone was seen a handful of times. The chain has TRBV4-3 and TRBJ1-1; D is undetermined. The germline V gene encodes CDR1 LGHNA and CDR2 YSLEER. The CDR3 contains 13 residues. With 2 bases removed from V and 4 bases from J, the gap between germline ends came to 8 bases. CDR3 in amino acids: CASSQRGPTEAFF. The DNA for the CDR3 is TGCGCCAGCAGCCAAAGAGGGCCCACTGAAGCTTTCTTT.

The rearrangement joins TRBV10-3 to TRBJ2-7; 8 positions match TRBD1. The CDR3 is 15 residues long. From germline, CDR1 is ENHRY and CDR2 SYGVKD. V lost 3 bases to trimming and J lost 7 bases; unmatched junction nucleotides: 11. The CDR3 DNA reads TGTGCCATCAGTGATCCCGACAGGGGCATGGAGGAGCAGTACTTC. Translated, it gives CAISDPDRGMEEQYF.

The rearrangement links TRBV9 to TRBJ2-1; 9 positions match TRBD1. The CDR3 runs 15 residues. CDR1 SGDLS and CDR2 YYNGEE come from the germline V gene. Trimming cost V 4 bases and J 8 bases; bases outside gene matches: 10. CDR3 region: CASSLRDREDDEQFF. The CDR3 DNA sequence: TGTGCCAGCAGCCTCCGGGACAGGGAAGATGATGAGCAGTTCTTC. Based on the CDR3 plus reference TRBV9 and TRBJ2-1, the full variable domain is DSGVTQTPKHLITATGQRVTLRCSPRSGDLSVYWYQQSLDQGLQFLIQYYNGEERAKGNILERFSAQQFPDLHSELNLSSLELGDSALYFCASSLRDREDDEQFFGPGTRLTVL.

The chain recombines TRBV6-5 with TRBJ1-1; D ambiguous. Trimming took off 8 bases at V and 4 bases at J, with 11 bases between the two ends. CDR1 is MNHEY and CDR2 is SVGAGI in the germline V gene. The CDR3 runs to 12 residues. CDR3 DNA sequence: TGTGCCAGCGCGCAGGAAGGCACTGAAGCTTTCTTT. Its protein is CASAQEGTEAFF.

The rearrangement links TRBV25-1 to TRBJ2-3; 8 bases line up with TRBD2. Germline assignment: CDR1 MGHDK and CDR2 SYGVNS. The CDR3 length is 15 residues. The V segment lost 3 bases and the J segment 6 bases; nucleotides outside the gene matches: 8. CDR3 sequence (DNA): TGTGCCAGCAGTGATCCAGCGGGGGTCCGCGATACGCAGTATTTT. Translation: CASSDPAGVRDTQYF.

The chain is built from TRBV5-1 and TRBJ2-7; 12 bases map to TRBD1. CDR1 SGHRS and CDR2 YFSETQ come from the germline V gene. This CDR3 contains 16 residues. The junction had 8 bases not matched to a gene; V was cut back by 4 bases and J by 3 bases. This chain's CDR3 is CASSVTGTGGLYEQYF. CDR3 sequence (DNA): TGCGCCAGCAGCGTCACTGGGACAGGGGGCCTCTACGAGCAGTACTTC.

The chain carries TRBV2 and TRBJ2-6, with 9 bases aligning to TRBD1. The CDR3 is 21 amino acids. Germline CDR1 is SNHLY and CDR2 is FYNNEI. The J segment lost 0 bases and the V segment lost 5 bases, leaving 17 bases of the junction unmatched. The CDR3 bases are TGTGCCAGCAGTCGTGAGGGAGTGGGGACAGGGTTTTCCTCTGGGGCCAACGTCCTGACTTTC. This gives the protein CASSREGVGTGFSSGANVLTF. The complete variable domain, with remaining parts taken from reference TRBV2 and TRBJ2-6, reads EPEVTQTPSHQVTQMGQEVILRCVPISNHLYFYWYRQILGQKVEFLVSFYNNEISEKSEIFDDQFSVERPDGSNFTLKIRSTKLEDSAMYFCASSREGVGTGFSSGANVLTFGAGSRLTVL.

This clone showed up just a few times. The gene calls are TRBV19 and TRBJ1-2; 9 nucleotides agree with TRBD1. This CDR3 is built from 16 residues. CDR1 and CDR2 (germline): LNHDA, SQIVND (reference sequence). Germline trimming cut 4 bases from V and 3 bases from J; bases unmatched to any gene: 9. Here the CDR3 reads CASSTPRTGEDYGYTF. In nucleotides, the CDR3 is TGTGCCAGTAGTACCCCTCGGACAGGGGAAGACTATGGCTACACCTTC.

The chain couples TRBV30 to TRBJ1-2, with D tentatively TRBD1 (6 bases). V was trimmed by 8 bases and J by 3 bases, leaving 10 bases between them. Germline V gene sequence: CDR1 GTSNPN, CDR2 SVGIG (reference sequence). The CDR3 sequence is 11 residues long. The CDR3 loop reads CAQGQDYGYTF. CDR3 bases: TGTGCCCAGGGACAAGACTATGGCTACACCTTC. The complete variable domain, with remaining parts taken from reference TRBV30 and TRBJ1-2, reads SQTIHQWPATLVQPVGSPLSLECTVEGTSNPNLYWYRQAAGRGLQLLFYSVGIGQISSEVPQNLSASRPQDRQFILSSKKLLLSDSGFYLCAQGQDYGYTFGSGTRLTVV.

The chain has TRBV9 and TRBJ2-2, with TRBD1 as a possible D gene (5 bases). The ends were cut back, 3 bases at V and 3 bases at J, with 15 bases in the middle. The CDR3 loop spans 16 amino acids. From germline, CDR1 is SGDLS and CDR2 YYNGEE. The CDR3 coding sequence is TGTGCCAGCAGCGCTAAGGGGCCCCCGGACACCGGGGAGCTGTTTTTT. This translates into CASSAKGPPDTGELFF. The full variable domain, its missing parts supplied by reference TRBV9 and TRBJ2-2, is DSGVTQTPKHLITATGQRVTLRCSPRSGDLSVYWYQQSLDQGLQFLIQYYNGEERAKGNILERFSAQQFPDLHSELNLSSLELGDSALYFCASSAKGPPDTGELFFGEGSRLTVL.

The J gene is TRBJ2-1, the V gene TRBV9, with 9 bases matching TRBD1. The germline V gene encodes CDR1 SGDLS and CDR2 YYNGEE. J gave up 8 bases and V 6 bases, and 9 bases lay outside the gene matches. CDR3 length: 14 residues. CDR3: CASNRDRALDEQFF. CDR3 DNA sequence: TGTGCCAGCAACCGGGACAGGGCGCTCGATGAGCAGTTCTTC. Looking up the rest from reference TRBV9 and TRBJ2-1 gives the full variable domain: DSGVTQTPKHLITATGQRVTLRCSPRSGDLSVYWYQQSLDQGLQFLIQYYNGEERAKGNILERFSAQQFPDLHSELNLSSLELGDSALYFCASNRDRALDEQFFGPGTRLTVL.

CDR3 nucleotides: TGTGCCAGCAGTCCCCACGTAGCGGGGGGGCCGGGCGGGGAGCTGTTTTTT. Translating gives CASSPHVAGGPGGELFF. The chain uses TRBV6-6 and TRBJ2-2, with 11 bases aligning to TRBD2. The CDR3 length is 17 residues. Germline V gives CDR1 MNHNY, CDR2 SVGAGI (reference sequence). The V gene end was trimmed by 5 bases and the J gene end by 7 bases; junction bases not matched to a gene: 12.

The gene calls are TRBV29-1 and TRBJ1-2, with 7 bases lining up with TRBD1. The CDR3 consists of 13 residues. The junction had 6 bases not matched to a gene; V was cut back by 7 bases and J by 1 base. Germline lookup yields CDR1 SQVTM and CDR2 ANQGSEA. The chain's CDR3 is CSAGDRFNYGYTF. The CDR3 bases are TGCAGCGCCGGGGACAGATTTAACTATGGCTACACCTTC.

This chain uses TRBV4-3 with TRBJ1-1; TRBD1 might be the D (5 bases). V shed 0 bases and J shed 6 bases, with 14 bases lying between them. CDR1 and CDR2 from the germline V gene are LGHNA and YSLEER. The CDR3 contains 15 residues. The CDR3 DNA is TGCGCCAGCAGCCAAGATCATCAGGGTAGCCCTGAAGCTTTCTTT. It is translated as CASSQDHQGSPEAFF.

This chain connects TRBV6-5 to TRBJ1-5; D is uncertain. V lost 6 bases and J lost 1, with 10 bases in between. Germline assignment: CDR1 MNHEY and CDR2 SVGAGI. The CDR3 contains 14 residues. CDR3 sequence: CASRRTESNQPQHF. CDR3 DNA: TGTGCCAGCAGACGCACAGAAAGCAATCAGCCCCAGCATTTT.